Listed below are T cell receptor beta chains from one sample, sequenced in a study of blood T cell repertoires in COVID-19. TCRdb keeps only in-frame clones here, not all; method: immunoSEQ multiplex PCR. Among 95,000 or so clones listed, over 70% were seen once. The sequencing input was peripheral blood. Receptors were obtained from a man older than 75 with active or convalescent COVID-19. CDR3s leave out the opening cysteine and the closing phenylalanine or tryptophan. Not every row has a clone size; where given, it reads once, few, many or a size class.

.	TRBV21-1	TRBJ2-7	8	ASRGHEQY
once	TRBV25-1	TRBJ1-2	9	ASSATGIYT
.	TRBV27	TRBJ2-5	11	ASSWVLTGTQY
.	TRBV6-5	TRBJ1-1	11	ASSFRPNTEAF
.	TRBV29-1	TRBJ2-7	10	SVEGVSYEQY
.	TRBV10-2	TRBJ1-6	13	ASSEGGYGASPLH
.	TRBV14	TRBJ2-5	12	ASSSRDRVETQY
once	TRBV5-1	TRBJ2-1	15	ASSSIRLAGGPNEQF
.	TRBV5-1	TRBJ2-7	14	ASSLVAGGQNYEQY
.	TRBV12-3/TRBV12-4	TRBJ1-3	11	ASDQGSGNTIY
.	TRBV7-6	TRBJ1-6	15	ASSPGGWSSYNSPLH
few	TRBV2	TRBJ1-4	12	ASTTDRDREKLF
.	TRBV3-1/TRBV3-2	TRBJ2-7	12	ASSQGGRRYEQY
.	TRBV14	TRBJ1-6	13	ASSQVEAGGSPLH
.	TRBV5-4	TRBJ2-5	12	ASTNGGARETQY
.	TRBV4-3	TRBJ2-7	11	ASSRETGVEQY
.	TRBV7-9	TRBJ2-3	12	ASSELAGLGTQY
.	TRBV28	TRBJ2-3	13	ASALPGQGRHTQY
.	TRBV5-6	TRBJ2-4	16	ASSIRDRLILAKNIQY
.	TRBV6-4	TRBJ1-2	14	ASSEQGGQALSGYT
few	TRBV11-2	TRBJ2-2	12	ASSLELASGELF
.	TRBV10-3	TRBJ1-1	12	AISDGGLNTEAF
few	TRBV3-1/TRBV3-2	TRBJ1-6	11	ASRTGEDSPLH
.	TRBV25-1	TRBJ1-6	12	ASGYRDHSSPLH